The 14 T cell receptor beta chains given below trace back to one sample, sequenced in a study of blood T cell repertoires in COVID-19. Data came from immunoSEQ multiplex PCR; TCRdb stores just in-frame clones and leaves some out. The table has more than 300,000 clones, over 85% seen once. Sequencing used peripheral blood. All receptors come from a woman under 40 with COVID-19, enrolled during active disease.

J is TRBJ2-3 and V is TRBV4-2; perhaps TRBD2 as D (5 bases). Trimming removed 4 bases from V and 2 bases from J, with 13 bases in between. This CDR3 has 15 amino acids. Germline V gene lookup returns CDR1 LGHNA and CDR2 YNFKEQ. The CDR3 coding sequence is TGTGCCAGCAGCCTTGGGAGAAGCATCACAGATACGCAGTATTTT. This gives the protein CASSLGRSITDTQYF.

The rearrangement joins TRBV5-1 to TRBJ1-4; D unresolved. Germline CDR1 SGHRS, CDR2 YFSETQ. The CDR3 length is 15 residues. The ends were cut back, 4 bases at V and 8 bases at J, with 18 bases in the middle. This CDR3 reads CASSINSDRGEKLFF. Written as DNA, the CDR3 is TGCGCCAGCAGCATTAACAGCGATCGCGGGGAAAAACTGTTTTTT.

This rearrangement joins TRBV25-1 to TRBJ1-4; a weak D match, TRBD1 (5 bases). Per the germline V gene, CDR1 is MGHDK and CDR2 is SYGVNS. The V gene lost 2 bases and the J gene lost 3 bases, with 7 bases spanning the gap. The CDR3 extends over 14 amino acids. The CDR3 nucleotides read TGTGCCAGCAGTGAAAGGGGATCTAATGAAAAACTGTTTTTT. This sequence encodes CASSERGSNEKLFF. The complete variable domain, with remaining parts taken from reference TRBV25-1 and TRBJ1-4, reads EADIYQTPRYLVIGTGKKITLECSQTMGHDKMYWYQQDPGMELHLIHYSYGVNSTEKGDLSSESTVSRIRTEHFPLTLESARPSHTSQYLCASSERGSNEKLFFGSGTQLSVL.

This clone was found once. The genes are TRBV10-3 and TRBJ1-2, with TRBD1 identical over 9 bases. J gave up 3 bases and V 0 bases, and 2 bases lay outside the gene matches. CDR1 and CDR2 from the germline V gene are ENHRY and SYGVKD. The CDR3 totals 15 residues. For the CDR3, the DNA is TGTGCCATCAGTGAGTCGACAGGGGGTCACTATGGCTACACCTTC. This codes for CAISESTGGHYGYTF.

The chain has TRBV11-2 and TRBJ2-2; D is uncertain. V shed 2 bases and J shed 4 bases, with 14 bases lying between them. This CDR3 contains 16 residues. Germline V gives CDR1 SGHAT, CDR2 FQNNGV. For the CDR3, the DNA is TGTGCCAGCAGCTTATACGTGAGGCGGAGCACCGGGGAGCTGTTTTTT. Translated: CASSLYVRRSTGELFF.

The V call is TRBV27, the J call TRBJ2-2, with TRBD2 matching over 15 bases. Germline V gives CDR1 MNHEY, CDR2 SMNVEV (reference sequence). The CDR3 length is 19 residues. V lost 5 bases and J lost 4; bases outside the gene matches: 11. The CDR3 sequence: CASSITGLAGGRVTGELFF. In nucleotides, the CDR3 is TGTGCCAGCAGTATCACGGGACTAGCGGGGGGTCGTGTCACCGGGGAGCTGTTTTTT.

The CDR3 reads CASSQDVPNGLAGKTGELFF. CDR3 in DNA: TGTGCCAGCAGCCAAGATGTACCGAACGGACTAGCGGGGAAGACCGGGGAGCTGTTTTTT. The chain combines TRBV4-2 with TRBJ2-2, with TRBD2 identical over 12 bases. CDR3 length: 20 residues. Trimming at V came to 0 bases and at J to 5 bases, leaving 13 bases not matched to a gene. CDR1 and CDR2 (germline): LGHNA, YNFKEQ.

The chain has TRBV5-1 and TRBJ1-5, with D hard to call. Germline V gene lookup returns CDR1 SGHRS and CDR2 YFSETQ. V was clipped by 4 bases and J by 2 bases, with 7 bases between them. This CDR3 comprises 13 residues. CDR3: CASSPGGNQPQHF. Here the CDR3 DNA reads TGCGCCAGCAGCCCCGGAGGCAATCAGCCCCAGCATTTT.

CDR3 loop: CASSDRVGNQPQHF. The CDR3 region has the DNA TGTGCCAGCAGTGACAGGGTTGGCAATCAGCCCCAGCATTTT. This chain links TRBV6-1 with TRBJ1-5; D may be TRBD1 (5 bases). Germline V CDR1 and CDR2: MNHNS, SASEGT. This CDR3 is 14 amino acids long. Between the trimmed V and J ends, which lost 3 bases and 2 bases, there was a span of 8 bases.

The V gene is TRBV27, the J gene TRBJ1-3, with 9 positions matching TRBD1. Germline V CDR1 and CDR2: MNHEY, SMNVEV (reference sequence). The V and J ends lost 8 bases and 1 base, in that order; junction bases with no gene match: 3. This CDR3 spans 14 amino acids. CDR3 sequence: CASGTGLSGNTIYF. The CDR3 coding sequence is TGTGCCAGCGGGACAGGGCTTTCTGGAAACACCATATATTTT.

The CDR3 region has the DNA TGCGCCAGCAGCCAATCTTACCGGGACAGGGCGGGCACCGGGGAGCTGTTTTTT. Translating gives CASSQSYRDRAGTGELFF. This rearrangement joins TRBV4-3 to TRBJ2-2; 9 positions agree with TRBD1. CDR3 length: 18 amino acids. Germline V gives CDR1 LGHNA, CDR2 YSLEER. The junction had 11 bases not matched to a gene; V was cut back by 2 bases and J by 4 bases.

The rearrangement joins TRBV19 to TRBJ2-2; D may be TRBD2 (5 bases). Germline CDR1 is LNHDA and CDR2 is SQIVND (reference sequence). V shed 10 bases and J shed 0 bases, with 15 bases lying between them. This CDR3 has 15 amino acids. The CDR3 DNA reads TGTGCCACCACCCGGGGAGAGGCGAACACCGGGGAGCTGTTTTTT. Translating gives CATTRGEANTGELFF.

V is TRBV24-1 and J is TRBJ1-1; 7 bases map to TRBD1. This CDR3 contains 15 residues. Trimming took 2 bases from V and 2 from J; bases not matched to a gene: 4. Germline CDR1 and CDR2: KGHDR and SFDVKD. This CDR3 reads CATSDSTGINTEAFF. The CDR3 DNA sequence: TGTGCCACCAGTGATTCGACAGGGATAAACACTGAAGCTTTCTTT.

This clone was counted at least ten times. The CDR3 coding sequence is TGTGCCAGCAGTTACGTCTCCGGAGGGGCTAATGAAAAACTGTTTTTT. As protein: CASSYVSGGANEKLFF. The V and J genes are TRBV6-2 or TRBV6-3 and TRBJ1-4; a possible D gene is TRBD1 (5 bases). V lost 2 bases, J lost 3 bases, and 13 bases lay in between. Germline values: CDR1 MNHEY, CDR2 SVGEGT. The CDR3 spans 16 residues.